Described below is a single T cell receptor (beta chain) sequence and its context. The antigen is undetermined. This CDR3 is built from 15 residues. The germline CDR1 and CDR2 sequences are SQVTM and ANQGSEA. The V gene end was trimmed by 5 bases and the J gene end by 0 bases; junction bases not matched to a gene: 9. This specimen comes from a study of early T cells in non-severe SARS-CoV-2 infection. Study-wide results and caveats: Reliance on VDJdb matching favored anti-spike CD8 responses; private and CD4 specificities were missed.

One entry per CDR3 protein results from TCRdb running MiXCR on the 5' RACE reads. This table holds approximately 65,000 distinct CDR3 sequences, about an eighth found once. The sample was whole blood. The clonotype comes from an adult who was a healthcare worker with PCR-confirmed SARS-CoV-2 infection or an uninfected control (not recorded which). The V call is TRBV29-1, the J call TRBJ2-5; 7 bases map to TRBD1. The CDR3 here is CSVYGTEKDQETQYF. For the CDR3, the DNA is TGCAGCGTTTATGGGACAGAGAAGGACCAAGAGACCCAGTACTTC.